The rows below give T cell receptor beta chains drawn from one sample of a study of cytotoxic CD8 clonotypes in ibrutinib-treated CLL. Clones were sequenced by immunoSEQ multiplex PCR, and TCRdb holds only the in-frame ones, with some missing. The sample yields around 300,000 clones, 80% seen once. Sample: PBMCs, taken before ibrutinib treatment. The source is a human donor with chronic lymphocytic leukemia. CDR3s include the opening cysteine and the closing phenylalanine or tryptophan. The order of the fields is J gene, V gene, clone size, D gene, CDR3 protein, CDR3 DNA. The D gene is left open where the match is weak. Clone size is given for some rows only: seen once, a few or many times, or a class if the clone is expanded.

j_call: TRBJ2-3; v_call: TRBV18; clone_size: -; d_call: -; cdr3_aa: CASSPSGGTQYF; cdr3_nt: TGTGCCAGCTCCCCCTCCGGTGGGACGCAGTATTTT
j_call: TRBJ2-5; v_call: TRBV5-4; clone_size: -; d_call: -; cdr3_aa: CASSSAGSAETQYF; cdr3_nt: TGTGCCAGCAGCTCCGCCGGGAGCGCAGAGACCCAGTACTTC
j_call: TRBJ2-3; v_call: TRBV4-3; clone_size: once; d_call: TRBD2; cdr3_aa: CASSLRSGSGTDTQYF; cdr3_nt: TGCGCCAGCAGCCTACGTAGCGGGAGTGGAACAGATACGCAGTATTTT
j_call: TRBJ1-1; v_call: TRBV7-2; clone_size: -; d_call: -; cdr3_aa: CASSFRNTEAFF; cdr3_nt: TGTGCCAGCAGCTTTAGGAACACTGAAGCTTTCTTT
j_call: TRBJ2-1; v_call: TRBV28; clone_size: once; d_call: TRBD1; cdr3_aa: CASSPTGQGAVEQFF; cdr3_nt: TGTGCCAGCAGTCCCACGGGACAGGGGGCGGTAGAGCAGTTCTTC
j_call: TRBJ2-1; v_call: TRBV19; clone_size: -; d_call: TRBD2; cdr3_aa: CASSTGTSGRFYEQFF; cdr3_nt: TGTGCCAGTAGTACCGGGACTAGCGGGAGATTCTATGAGCAGTTCTTC
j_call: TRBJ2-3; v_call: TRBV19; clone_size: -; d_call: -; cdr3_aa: CASSRGTGLGTDTQYF; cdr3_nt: TGTGCCAGTAGTAGGGGGACGGGTCTTGGCACAGATACGCAGTATTTT
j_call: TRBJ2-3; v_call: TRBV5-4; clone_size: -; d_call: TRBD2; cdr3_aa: CASSRPAASGITDTQYF; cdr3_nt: TGTGCCAGCAGCCGACCGGCGGCTAGCGGAATCACAGATACGCAGTATTTT
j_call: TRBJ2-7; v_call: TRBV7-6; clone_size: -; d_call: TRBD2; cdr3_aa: CASSLSEGLAGKEQYF; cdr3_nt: TGTGCCAGCAGCTTATCGGAGGGACTAGCGGGGAAAGAGCAGTACTTC
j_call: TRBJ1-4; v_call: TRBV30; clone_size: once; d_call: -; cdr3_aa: CAWSDGVANEKLFF; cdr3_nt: TGTGCCTGGAGTGATGGGGTGGCTAATGAAAAACTGTTTTTT
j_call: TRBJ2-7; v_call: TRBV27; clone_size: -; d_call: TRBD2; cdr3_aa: CASSFSSGNEQYF; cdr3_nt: TGTGCCAGCAGTTTTTCTAGCGGGAACGAGCAGTACTTC
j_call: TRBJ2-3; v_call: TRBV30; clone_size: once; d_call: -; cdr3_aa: CAWTPRWGQDLDTQYF; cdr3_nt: TGTGCCTGGACCCCCAGGTGGGGCCAGGACCTGGATACGCAGTATTTT
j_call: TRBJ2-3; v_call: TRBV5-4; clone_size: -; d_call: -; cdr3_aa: CASSLLGISSTDTQYF; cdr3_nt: TGTGCCAGCAGCTTGCTCGGAATCTCTAGCACAGATACGCAGTATTTT
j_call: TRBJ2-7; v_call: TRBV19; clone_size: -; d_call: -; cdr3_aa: CASSILLPPYEQYF; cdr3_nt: TGTGCCAGTAGTATTCTCCTACCACCCTACGAGCAGTACTTC
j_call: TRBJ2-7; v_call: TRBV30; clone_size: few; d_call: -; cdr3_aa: CAWSVPRQYPYEQYF; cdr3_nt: TGTGCCTGGAGTGTGCCCCGTCAGTACCCCTACGAGCAGTACTTC
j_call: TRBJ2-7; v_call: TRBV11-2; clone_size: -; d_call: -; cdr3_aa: CASSLAGVGYRYEQYF; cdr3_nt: TGTGCCAGCAGCTTAGCGGGGGTGGGGTACCGCTACGAGCAGTACTTC
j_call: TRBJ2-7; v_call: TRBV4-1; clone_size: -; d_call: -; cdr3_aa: CASSQDGGQSYEQYF; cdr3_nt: TGCGCCAGCAGCCAAGATGGCGGACAGTCCTACGAGCAGTACTTC
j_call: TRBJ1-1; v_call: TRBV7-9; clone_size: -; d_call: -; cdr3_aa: CASSHALGSFTEAFF; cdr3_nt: TGTGCCAGCAGCCACGCGCTCGGGTCCTTCACTGAAGCTTTCTTT
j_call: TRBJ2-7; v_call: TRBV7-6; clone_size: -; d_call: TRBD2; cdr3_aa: CASSSSGTAYEQYF; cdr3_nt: TGTGCCAGCAGCAGTAGCGGGACTGCCTACGAGCAGTACTTC
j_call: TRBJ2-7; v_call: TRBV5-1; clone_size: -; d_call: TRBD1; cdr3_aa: CASSLGEDRGHEQYF; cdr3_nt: TGCGCCAGCAGCTTGGGCGAGGACAGGGGTCACGAGCAGTACTTC
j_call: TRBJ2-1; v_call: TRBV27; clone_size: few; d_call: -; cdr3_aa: CASSPPGTEQFF; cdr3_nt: TGTGCCAGCAGTCCCCCTGGGACGGAACAGTTCTTC
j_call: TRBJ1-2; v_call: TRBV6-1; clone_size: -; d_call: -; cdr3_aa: CASSEKARGNGYTF; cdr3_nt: TGTGCCAGCAGTGAAAAGGCTCGAGGGAACGGCTACACCTTC
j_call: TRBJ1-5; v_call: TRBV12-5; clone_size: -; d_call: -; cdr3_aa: CASGWDNQPQHF; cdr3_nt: TGTGCTAGTGGTTGGGACAATCAGCCCCAGCATTTT
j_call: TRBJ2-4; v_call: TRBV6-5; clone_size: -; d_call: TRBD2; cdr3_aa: CASSRGLAGDGIQYF; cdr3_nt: TGTGCCAGCAGTCGGGGACTAGCGGGAGATGGCATTCAGTACTTC
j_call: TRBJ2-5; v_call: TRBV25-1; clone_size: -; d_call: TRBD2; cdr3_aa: CASSVFAGGETQYF; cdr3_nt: TGTGCCAGCAGTGTTTTTGCGGGAGGTGAGACCCAGTACTTC
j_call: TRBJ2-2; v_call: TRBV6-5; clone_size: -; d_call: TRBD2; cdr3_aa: CASSKTSGRVGELFF; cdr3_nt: TGTGCCAGCAGTAAGACTAGCGGGAGAGTCGGGGAGCTGTTTTTT
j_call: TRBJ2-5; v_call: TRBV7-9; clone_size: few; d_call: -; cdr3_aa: CASSLGVGQETQYF; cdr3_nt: TGTGCCAGCAGCTTAGGAGTCGGCCAAGAGACCCAGTACTTC
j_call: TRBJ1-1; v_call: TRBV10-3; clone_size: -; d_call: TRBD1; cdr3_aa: CAIRDRENTEAFF; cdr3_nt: TGTGCCATCCGGGACAGGGAGAACACTGAAGCTTTCTTT
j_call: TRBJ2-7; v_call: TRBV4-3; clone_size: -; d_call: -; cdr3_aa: CASSQDFPNIYGAHEQYF; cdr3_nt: TGCGCCAGCAGCCAAGACTTCCCGAACATTTACGGGGCTCACGAGCAGTACTTC
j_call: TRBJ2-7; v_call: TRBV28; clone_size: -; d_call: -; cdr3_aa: CASSLTGLYEQYF; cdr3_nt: TGTGCCAGCAGTTTGACAGGCCTGTACGAGCAGTACTTC
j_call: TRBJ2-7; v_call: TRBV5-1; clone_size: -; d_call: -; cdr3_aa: CASSFGGVTRYEQYF; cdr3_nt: TGCGCCAGCAGCTTCGGCGGAGTAACCCGATACGAGCAGTACTTC
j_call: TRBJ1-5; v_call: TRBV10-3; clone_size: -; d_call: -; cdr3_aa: CAISENQDHQPQHF; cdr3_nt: TGTGCCATCAGTGAGAACCAGGACCATCAGCCCCAGCATTTT
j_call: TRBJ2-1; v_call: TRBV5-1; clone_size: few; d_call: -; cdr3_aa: CASSLGLEGYSYNEQFF; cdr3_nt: TGCGCCAGCAGCTTGGGACTAGAAGGATACTCCTACAATGAGCAGTTCTTC
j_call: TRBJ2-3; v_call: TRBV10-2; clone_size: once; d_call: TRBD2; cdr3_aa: CASRGTSGPTDTQYF; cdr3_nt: TGCGCCAGCAGGGGGACTAGCGGACCCACAGATACGCAGTATTTT
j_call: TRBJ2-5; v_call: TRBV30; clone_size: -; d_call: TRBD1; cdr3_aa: CAWSDRTGPRGYF; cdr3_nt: TGTGCCTGGAGTGACCGGACAGGCCCCCGGGGTTACTTC
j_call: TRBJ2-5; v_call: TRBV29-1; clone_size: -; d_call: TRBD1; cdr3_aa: CSVAGTGGQETQYF; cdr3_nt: TGCAGCGTAGCCGGGACAGGGGGCCAGGAGACCCAGTACTTC
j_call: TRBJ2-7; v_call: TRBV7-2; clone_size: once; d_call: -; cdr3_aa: CASSLPAYEQYF; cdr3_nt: TGTGCCAGCAGCTTACCCGCCTACGAGCAGTACTTC
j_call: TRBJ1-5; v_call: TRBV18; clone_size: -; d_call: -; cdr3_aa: CASSLQDSVYQPQHF; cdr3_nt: TGTGCCAGCTCACTCCAGGACAGCGTGTATCAGCCCCAGCATTTT
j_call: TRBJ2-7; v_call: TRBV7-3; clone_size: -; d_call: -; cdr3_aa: CASSPDPTSYEQYF; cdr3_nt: TGTGCCAGCAGCCCGGACCCCACTAGCTACGAGCAGTACTTC
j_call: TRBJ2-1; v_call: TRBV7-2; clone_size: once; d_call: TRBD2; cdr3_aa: CASSSSGRVNEQFF; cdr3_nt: TGTGCCAGCAGCTCTAGCGGGAGGGTGAATGAGCAGTTCTTC
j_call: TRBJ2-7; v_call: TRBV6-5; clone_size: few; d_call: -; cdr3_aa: CASKVGGLSSYEQYF; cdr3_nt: TGTGCCAGCAAGGTGGGGGGCCTCAGCTCCTACGAGCAGTACTTC
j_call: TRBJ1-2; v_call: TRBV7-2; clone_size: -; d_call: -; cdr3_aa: CASSSSFYGTEFYGYTF; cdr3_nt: TGTGCCAGCAGCTCGTCCTTCTATGGCACCGAATTCTATGGCTACACCTTC
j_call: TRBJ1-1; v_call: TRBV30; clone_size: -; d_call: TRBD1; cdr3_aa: CAWSPRRGRTEAFF; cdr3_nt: TGTGCCTGGAGCCCCCGCAGGGGGCGGACTGAAGCTTTCTTT